Reported below is one T cell receptor (beta chain). No cognate antigen has been identified for it. Within one base of it there is no much larger clone, and no base qualities were kept. The data derive from a study of OX40 agonist ivuxolimab in advanced cancers. In the study overall: The costimulatory receptor OX40 (CD134) was targeted by ivuxolimab, a fully human IgG2 agonistic monoclonal antibody. Intravenous ivuxolimab was administered to patients every 2 weeks at six dose levels: 0.01, 0.1, 0.3, 1.5, 3 and 10 mg/kg. Of the approximately 50 patients in dose escalation, around 20 had hepatocellular carcinoma, approximately 15 had melanoma, 9 had renal cell carcinoma and 9 had head and neck cancer. A male proportion of roughly 85% and a mean age of approximately 62 years, ranging from roughly 23 to 85, were recorded for the dose-escalation cohort. Patients were allowed to have had prior anti-PD-1, anti-PD-L1 or anti-CTLA-4 therapy, and around 40% of the dose-escalation patients had previously received checkpoint inhibitors. Three dose-escalation patients achieved partial responses, one with hepatocellular carcinoma and two with cutaneous melanoma. Peripheral TCRbeta sequencing was intended to test whether TCR sequence diversity was altered and clonal T-cell expansion was caused by ivuxolimab. The paper reports the monotherapy dose-escalation portion (N ≈ 50 patients) of the phase I ivuxolimab trial.

For sequencing of the TCRbeta CDR3 region, genomic DNA was extracted from the sorted cells. TCRbeta CDR3 regions were sequenced using the immunoSEQ Assay. Here the immuneACCESS table is served through TCRdb, limited to in-frame sequences with V and J called. Missing clones are a known gap in these copies; in checked studies unresolved V genes cover under half, and the rest lacks a known reason. In all, the sample holds tens of thousands of clones, and around 93% of those were seen once. 0.31% of the sample is held by the ten biggest clonotypes. The paper's findings and limits, for the study overall: Clonal expansion of both CD4+ and CD8+ blood T cells was observed from baseline to week 6 at doses 0.1 to 3.0 mg/kg. Low levels of normalized T-cell clonal expansion were also seen in some patients who did not respond. In partial responders in the 0.1-3.0 mg/kg groups, normalized peripheral clonal expansion was found to be among the lowest, especially among CD8+ T cells. Antigen specificity was not determined for the clonally expanded peripheral T cells. After ivuxolimab, more expanded clones were found on average in CD8+ T cells than in CD4+ T cells.

Its CDR3 holds 17 amino acids, cysteine through phenylalanine. Only the CDR3 DNA stays, 51 bases, in frame from base 1. As encoded in the germline V gene (reference sequence), CDR1 is SGHNT while CDR2 is YYREEE. V has 4 bases trimmed and J has 5 bases trimmed; junction bases matching no gene number 18. The trial excluded patients who had a history of autoimmune disease or were on systemic immunosuppression. In every dose cohort, peripheral blood was drawn for TCR sequencing at baseline, cycle 4 day 1, and cycle 7 day 1. Samples were obtained from an open-label, multicenter, first-in-human phase I dose-escalation trial of ivuxolimab. Adults with locally advanced or metastatic head and neck squamous cell, hepatocellular, melanoma or renal cell carcinoma were enrolled in the trial. Before TCR sequencing, CD4+ and CD8+ T cells were separately sorted from peripheral blood.

This clonotype originated in an adult with an advanced solid tumor such as melanoma, head and neck, liver or kidney cancer. Here the sequenced sample was CD4+ or CD8+ T cells sorted from blood, taken in a trial of the OX40 agonist ivuxolimab. This sequence uses TRBV5-4 and TRBJ2-7; TRBD2 matches 7 bases in the middle. DNA sequence: TGTGCCAGCAGCCAGAAGGGGAGGGGCGGGAGAAAAGACGAGCAGTACTTC. Its amino acids are CASSQKGRGGRKDEQYF.